This is a list of T cell receptor beta chains from one sample in a study of blood T cells in healthy people across ages. Via MiXCR, TCRdb re-called the 5' RACE reads, giving one row per CDR3 protein. The profile shows about 800,000 distinct CDR3 sequences, about half of them singletons. The sequenced material came from blood. Source of these receptors: an elderly man in good health. Each CDR3 is given with its conserved first and last residue. D genes are given only for firm matches. Expanded clones are given a class, and other clones once, few, many or no size at all.

j_gene: TRBJ2-1
d_gene: .
v_gene: TRBV3-1
abundance: .
CDR3aa: CASSRGSYNEQFF
CDR3nt: TGTGCCAGCAGTAGGGGGTCCTACAATGAGCAGTTCTTC

j_gene: TRBJ2-7
d_gene: .
v_gene: TRBV10-3
abundance: .
CDR3aa: CAISESRSYEQYF
CDR3nt: TGTGCCATCAGTGAGTCGAGGTCCTACGAGCAGTACTTC

j_gene: TRBJ2-5
d_gene: TRBD2
v_gene: TRBV7-2
abundance: few
CDR3aa: CASSLLLAGGTNEQYF
CDR3nt: TGTGCCAGCAGCTTACTACTAGCGGGAGGGACCAATGAGCAGTACTTC

j_gene: TRBJ2-1
d_gene: TRBD2
v_gene: TRBV6-2/TRBV6-3
abundance: .
CDR3aa: CASRPITGGGHEQFF
CDR3nt: TGTGCCAGCAGACCAATTACGGGGGGGGGCCATGAGCAGTTCTTC

j_gene: TRBJ1-4
d_gene: .
v_gene: TRBV18
abundance: .
CDR3aa: CASSTGLQTNEKLFF
CDR3nt: TGTGCCAGTTCAACAGGGTTGCAAACTAATGAAAAACTGTTTTTT

j_gene: TRBJ2-1
d_gene: .
v_gene: TRBV7-2
abundance: few
CDR3aa: CASSSRGGGGSSYNEQFF
CDR3nt: TGTGCCAGCAGCTCCCGGGGTGGGGGCGGGAGCTCCTACAATGAGCAGTTCTTC

j_gene: TRBJ2-3
d_gene: .
v_gene: TRBV7-2
abundance: many
CDR3aa: CASSLSRDTQYF
CDR3nt: TGTGCCAGCAGCTTAAGTAGAGATACGCAGTATTTT

j_gene: TRBJ1-1
d_gene: .
v_gene: TRBV15
abundance: .
CDR3aa: CATIDGQNPTVAFF
CDR3nt: TGTGCCACCATAGATGGGCAAAACCCCACTGTAGCTTTCTTT

j_gene: TRBJ2-5
d_gene: TRBD2
v_gene: TRBV15
abundance: .
CDR3aa: CATSSTGTSGTETQYF
CDR3nt: TGTGCCACCAGCAGTACCGGAACTAGCGGTACCGAGACCCAGTACTTC

j_gene: TRBJ1-5
d_gene: TRBD1
v_gene: TRBV6-2/TRBV6-3
abundance: few
CDR3aa: CASSGQGGYQPQHF
CDR3nt: TGTGCCAGCAGCGGACAGGGAGGTTATCAGCCCCAGCATTTT

j_gene: TRBJ2-3
d_gene: .
v_gene: TRBV20-1
abundance: .
CDR3aa: CSARDGPAGWRTDTQYF
CDR3nt: TGCAGTGCTAGAGATGGGCCTGCGGGGTGGCGCACAGATACGCAGTATTTT

j_gene: TRBJ1-2
d_gene: .
v_gene: TRBV20-1
abundance: many
CDR3aa: CSARGRDDYGYTF
CDR3nt: TGCAGTGCTAGGGGCAGGGATGACTATGGCTACACCTTC

j_gene: TRBJ2-7
d_gene: .
v_gene: TRBV6-5
abundance: many
CDR3aa: CASSTVSYEQYF
CDR3nt: TGTGCCAGCAGCACGGTCTCCTACGAGCAGTACTTC

j_gene: TRBJ2-7
d_gene: TRBD1
v_gene: TRBV5-1
abundance: .
CDR3aa: CASSSDRGVNEQYF
CDR3nt: TGCGCCAGCAGCTCGGACAGGGGTGTAAACGAGCAGTACTTC

j_gene: TRBJ1-2
d_gene: TRBD1
v_gene: TRBV28
abundance: .
CDR3aa: CASSSPDRGRGYTF
CDR3nt: TGTGCCAGCAGTTCCCCGGACAGGGGGCGCGGCTACACCTTC

j_gene: TRBJ2-3
d_gene: TRBD2
v_gene: TRBV24-1
abundance: .
CDR3aa: CATSDPGTSGTDTQYF
CDR3nt: TGTGCCACCAGTGATCCGGGGACTAGCGGGACAGATACGCAGTATTTT

j_gene: TRBJ1-6
d_gene: TRBD1
v_gene: TRBV28
abundance: few
CDR3aa: CASTNTGGNYNSPLHF
CDR3nt: TGTGCCAGCACCAACACAGGGGGAAACTATAATTCACCCCTCCACTTT

j_gene: TRBJ2-5
d_gene: TRBD1
v_gene: TRBV7-6
abundance: .
CDR3aa: CASSLSRTGGISREQYF
CDR3nt: TGTGCCAGCAGCTTAAGCAGAACAGGGGGAATTAGTAGGGAGCAGTACTTC

j_gene: TRBJ2-5
d_gene: .
v_gene: TRBV20-1
abundance: .
CDR3aa: CSASINWGREQYF
CDR3nt: TGCAGTGCTAGCATCAACTGGGGGCGAGAGCAGTACTTC

j_gene: TRBJ2-1
d_gene: .
v_gene: TRBV6-6
abundance: few
CDR3aa: CASSYSKASNEQFF
CDR3nt: TGTGCCAGCAGTTACTCAAAGGCCTCCAATGAGCAGTTCTTC

j_gene: TRBJ2-3
d_gene: .
v_gene: TRBV4-2
abundance: .
CDR3aa: CASATSQATQYF
CDR3nt: TGTGCCAGCGCGACATCACAGGCTACGCAGTATTTT

j_gene: TRBJ1-2
d_gene: TRBD1
v_gene: TRBV7-2
abundance: .
CDR3aa: CASSETGLGYTF
CDR3nt: TGTGCCAGCAGCGAGACAGGGCTTGGCTACACCTTC

j_gene: TRBJ2-7
d_gene: .
v_gene: TRBV18
abundance: few
CDR3aa: CASSPKFEQYF
CDR3nt: TGTGCCAGCTCACCCAAGTTCGAGCAGTACTTC

j_gene: TRBJ2-5
d_gene: TRBD1
v_gene: TRBV13
abundance: .
CDR3aa: CASSLVDRGETQYF
CDR3nt: TGTGCCAGCAGCTTAGTCGACAGGGGCGAGACCCAGTACTTC

j_gene: TRBJ2-4
d_gene: .
v_gene: TRBV5-1
abundance: once
CDR3aa: CASSISGDSYNEQYF
CDR3nt: TGCGCCAGCAGCATTAGCGGAGACTCCTACAATGAGCAGTACTTC

j_gene: TRBJ2-1
d_gene: .
v_gene: TRBV6-4
abundance: .
CDR3aa: CASSDSEVGEQFF
CDR3nt: TGTGCCAGCAGTGACTCGGAGGTTGGTGAGCAGTTCTTC

j_gene: TRBJ2-7
d_gene: .
v_gene: TRBV11-2
abundance: few
CDR3aa: CASSLDPGALLYEQYF
CDR3nt: TGTGCCAGCAGCTTAGATCCGGGGGCCCTCCTCTACGAGCAGTACTTC

j_gene: TRBJ2-5
d_gene: TRBD2
v_gene: TRBV6-6
abundance: .
CDR3aa: CASSYSGSAGQETQYF
CDR3nt: TGTGCCAGCAGTTACTCGGGCTCAGCGGGGCAAGAGACCCAGTACTTC